Given below is one TCR beta chain in context. The antigen is unknown. This CDR3 comprises 14 residues. Trimming at V came to 4 bases and at J to 5 bases, leaving 5 bases not matched to a gene. Germline lookup yields CDR1 SGHVS and CDR2 FNYEAQ. The data stem from a study of shared clonotypes between healthy human individuals. Whole-study results and caveats: Genetic and exposure-history diversity was limited by the small donor number. Generation probabilities were higher for clonotypes shared across all four sorted-subset donors than for unshared ones.

Using immunoSEQ multiplex PCR, the repertoire was profiled, and TCRdb retains in-frame clones only, with some absent. The sample includes about 1.5 million clones, around 98% of them seen just once. The V and J genes are TRBV7-6 and TRBJ1-5; 7 bases line up with TRBD1. This TCR was sampled from a man under 40 in good health. The sample was naive CD4+ T cells sorted from blood. Noted subset: CD45RA+ positively selected. The CDR3 here is CASSWGTVDQPQHF. In nucleotides, the CDR3 is TGTGCCAGCAGCTGGGGGACAGTCGATCAGCCCCAGCATTTT.